These T cell receptor beta chains were read from a single sample in a study of breast tumors, draining lymph nodes, adjacent tissues. MiXCR was run by TCRdb on the multiplex PCR reads, yielding one entry per CDR3 protein. Seen here are about 47,000 distinct CDR3 sequences, around 23% observed once, and the top ten hold 6.5% to 8%. What was sequenced was breast tumor tissue. The receptors originated from a female donor with breast cancer. Some clones in this sample may be carry-over from other donors' samples. Both conserved end residues are part of each CDR3.

v_gene	j_gene	CDR3aa
TRBV5-1	TRBJ2-2	CASSQTGLSNTGELFF
TRBV12-3/TRBV12-4	TRBJ2-1	CASPVTGDSPPYNEQFF
TRBV15	TRBJ2-3	CATSRVPLVGLAGGKRDTQYF
TRBV19	TRBJ1-2	CASSIANYGYTF
TRBV14	TRBJ2-3	CASSRDSSTDTQYF
TRBV2	TRBJ1-5	CASSPGLTVEGQPQHF
TRBV7-2	TRBJ2-7	CASSPSVSSYEQYF
TRBV12-3/TRBV12-4	TRBJ2-5	CASSFGRDRAYF
TRBV28	TRBJ1-3	CASSFGRVGNTIYF
TRBV10-3	TRBJ1-1	CAISSDRVGTEAFF
TRBV19	TRBJ1-4	CATQPDRVREKLFF
TRBV6-5	TRBJ1-4	CASSYRSNEKLFF
TRBV9	TRBJ2-7	CASSPTGLATYEQYF
TRBV7-2	TRBJ2-3	CASSDTRLAGETSTDTQYF
TRBV7-6	TRBJ2-2	CASSLAWSGELFF
TRBV5-1	TRBJ2-1	CASSAVASGSYNEQFF
TRBV2	TRBJ1-6	CASSEGPQSSYNSPLHF
TRBV20-1	TRBJ2-5	CSAKMSGSQYF
TRBV27	TRBJ2-2	CASSLLGPCTGELFF
TRBV5-1	TRBJ2-5	CASSSPFGAGRQETQYF
TRBV5-4	TRBJ2-2	CASSPGTGNTGELFF
TRBV11-2	TRBJ1-1	CASSPRTGTTEAFF
TRBV27	TRBJ2-3	CASSLFPPRDTDTQYF
TRBV19	TRBJ2-3	CASSKRSTDTRYF
TRBV5-1	TRBJ1-3	CASSLSRLGGSGNTIYF
TRBV7-6	TRBJ2-1	CASSSGGVNEQFF
TRBV19	TRBJ1-2	CASHTGVVNGYTF
TRBV7-8	TRBJ1-6	CASSTQIRYSPLHF
TRBV9	TRBJ2-7	CASSGGTGLPQEQYF
TRBV3-1	TRBJ2-3	CASSRMVNRGRTDTQYF
TRBV12-3/TRBV12-4	TRBJ2-1	CASSLHSYNEQFF
TRBV11-2	TRBJ1-2	CASSLEQGRSYGYTF
TRBV6-5	TRBJ2-7	CASSPNGVREQYF
TRBV11-2	TRBJ2-1	CASSFGRPSYNEQFF
TRBV28	TRBJ1-3	CASTLGGYGNTIYF
TRBV7-9	TRBJ1-5	CASSLTRVPFEPQHF
TRBV5-1	TRBJ2-6	CASSLGPLSGANVLTF
TRBV6-6	TRBJ2-5	CASKPGLETQYF
TRBV3-1	TRBJ2-7	CASSQVGDRGLEQYF
TRBV10-2	TRBJ1-5	CASSDYQGTNQPQHF
TRBV7-9	TRBJ1-3	CASSSTIPGVSGNTIYF
TRBV5-1	TRBJ2-5	CASRPPGHKETQYF
TRBV4-1	TRBJ2-1	CASSPEAGYYNEQFF
TRBV28	TRBJ1-4	CASRDSNEKLFF
TRBV4-1	TRBJ2-1	CASSQTDLGFTSYNEQFF
TRBV16	TRBJ2-3	CASSQWSRSQYF
TRBV5-1	TRBJ2-7	CASSLAGLAGGREQYF
TRBV9	TRBJ2-1	CASSEGLAGFSYNEQFF
TRBV2	TRBJ2-1	CASSLTSGGGEQFF
TRBV20-1	TRBJ2-7	CSASEGLGYEQYF
TRBV6-4	TRBJ1-3	CASSEGTQSGNTIYF
TRBV4-2	TRBJ1-2	CASSPVTHLGYTF
TRBV2	TRBJ1-2	CASSGQGNYVHTF
TRBV28	TRBJ1-6	CASSLALGQPNSPLHF
TRBV9	TRBJ2-2	CASSTRLAGASGELFF